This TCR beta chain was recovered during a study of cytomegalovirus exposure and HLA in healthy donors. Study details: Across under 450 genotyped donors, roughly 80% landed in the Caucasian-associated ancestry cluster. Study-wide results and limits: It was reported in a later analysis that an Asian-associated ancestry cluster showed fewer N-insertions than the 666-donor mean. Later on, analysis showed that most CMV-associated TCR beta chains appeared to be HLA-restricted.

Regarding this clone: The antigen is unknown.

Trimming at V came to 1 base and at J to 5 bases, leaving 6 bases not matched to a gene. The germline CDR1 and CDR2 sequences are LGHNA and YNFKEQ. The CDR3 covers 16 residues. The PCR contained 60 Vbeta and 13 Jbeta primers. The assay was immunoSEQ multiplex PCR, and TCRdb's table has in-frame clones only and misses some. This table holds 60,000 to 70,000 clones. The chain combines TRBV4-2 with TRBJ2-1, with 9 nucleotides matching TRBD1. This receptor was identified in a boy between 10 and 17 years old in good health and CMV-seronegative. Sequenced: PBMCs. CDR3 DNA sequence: TGTGCCAGCAGCCAAGGCGACAGGGGGGGGGACAATGAGCAGTTCTTC. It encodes CASSQGDRGGDNEQFF.